A single sample is the source of the 23 T cell receptor beta chains below, sequenced in a study of early T cells in non-severe SARS-CoV-2 infection. One entry per CDR3 protein, called by TCRdb with MiXCR from the 5' RACE reads. The sample includes over 50,000 distinct CDR3 sequences, about 7.7% seen only once; the top ten take roughly a tenth. The sample consisted of whole blood, taken at baseline. Receptors originate from an adult who was a healthcare worker with PCR-confirmed SARS-CoV-2 infection or an uninfected control (not recorded which).

This clonotype was detected a few times. A much larger clone sits a single nucleotide away, making a read error possible. V usage is TRBV20-1 and J usage is TRBJ2-7, with a tentative D call TRBD2 (6 bases). This CDR3 has 13 residues. CDR1 and CDR2 from the germline V gene are DFQATT and SNEGSKA (reference sequence). CDR3 amino acids: CSARNPAGYEQHF. The CDR3 coding sequence is TGCAGTGCTAGAAACCCGGCGGGGTACGAGCAGCACTTC.

This clonotype was seen ten or more times. The V and J genes are TRBV20-1 and TRBJ2-5, with D hard to call. Germline assignment: CDR1 DFQATT and CDR2 SNEGSKA (reference sequence). The germline V and J ends were trimmed by 5 bases and 0 bases, with 19 bases remaining between them. This CDR3 region has 16 residues. The CDR3 DNA sequence: TGCAGTGCTCCCCAAAGTAGGCTAACGTACCAAGAGACCCAGTACTTC. It yields the protein CSAPQSRLTYQETQYF.

Ten or more counts support this clonotype. J is TRBJ2-1 and V is TRBV28; D could derive from TRBD1 or TRBD2 (5 bases each). The V end was cut by 5 bases, the J end by 5 bases, with 19 bases between. This CDR3 has 16 amino acids. Germline CDR1 reads MDHEN; CDR2 reads SYDVKM. The CDR3 region is CASSPQYGGPHNEQFF. CDR3 in DNA: TGTGCCAGCAGTCCCCAGTATGGGGGTCCGCACAATGAGCAGTTCTTC. The whole variable domain, remainder taken from reference TRBV28 and TRBJ2-1, is DVKVTQSSRYLVKRTGEKVFLECVQDMDHENMFWYRQDPGLGLRLIYFSYDVKMKEKGDIPEGYSVSREKKERFSLILESASTNQTSMYLCASSPQYGGPHNEQFFGPGTRLTVL.

This clonotype was recorded at least ten times. This chain connects TRBV7-9 to TRBJ2-3; D possibly corresponds to TRBD2 (7 bases). Germline V gives CDR1 SEHNR, CDR2 FQNEAQ (reference sequence). The CDR3 is 15 residues long. Deletions cut 7 bases from V and 0 bases from J, with 14 bases between. In DNA form, the CDR3 reads TGTGCCAGCATAACACGGGGGGCTAGCACAGATACGCAGTATTTT. Amino acid sequence: CASITRGASTDTQYF.

The V and J genes are TRBV29-1 and TRBJ2-1; 10 bases agree with TRBD2. The CDR3 is made up of 14 amino acids. Trimming cost V 5 bases and J 4 bases; bases outside gene matches: 5. Germline V gene lookup returns CDR1 SQVTM and CDR2 ANQGSEA. The CDR3 DNA sequence: TGCAGCGTTCGGACTAGCGGTAAATACAATGAGCAGTTCTTC. As protein: CSVRTSGKYNEQFF.

This chain joins TRBV25-1 and TRBJ1-2; TRBD1 agrees at 8 bases. This CDR3 is built from 14 residues. From germline, CDR1 is MGHDK and CDR2 SYGVNS. Trimming cost V 6 bases and J 8 bases; bases outside gene matches: 11. The CDR3: CASSKDREGLGYTF. The CDR3 bases are TGTGCCAGCAGCAAGGACAGGGAGGGGCTAGGCTACACCTTC.

This clonotype has a count of ten or more. V usage is TRBV7-9 and J usage is TRBJ1-4; 9 bases match TRBD1. The CDR3 extends over 16 amino acids. After removal of 1 base from V and 3 bases from J, the junction contained 3 bases not matched to a gene. CDR1 and CDR2 (germline): SEHNR, FQNEAQ (reference sequence). CDR3 residues: CASSLGTGAANEKLFF. The CDR3 bases are TGTGCCAGCAGCTTAGGGACAGGGGCAGCTAATGAAAAACTGTTTTTT.

V is TRBV5-1 and J is TRBJ2-3; 9 bases match TRBD1. The junction had 4 bases not matched to a gene; V was cut back by 4 bases and J by 4 bases. The length of the CDR3 is 14 residues. Germline V gene lookup returns CDR1 SGHRS and CDR2 YFSETQ. The CDR3 loop is CASSRDREADTQYF. The CDR3 region has the DNA TGCGCCAGCAGCCGGGACAGGGAGGCAGATACGCAGTATTTT.

This clonotype turned up a few times. This chain connects TRBV20-1 to TRBJ2-7; 8 bases line up with TRBD2. The CDR3 has 14 amino acids. The V and J ends lost 3 bases and 2 bases, in that order; junction bases with no gene match: 6. Germline V lookup: CDR1 DFQATT, CDR2 SNEGSKA (reference sequence). CDR3 sequence: CSARTLADAYEQYF. CDR3 sequence (DNA): TGCAGTGCTAGGACACTAGCGGACGCCTACGAGCAGTACTTC.

The V call is TRBV27, the J call TRBJ1-1, with D tentatively TRBD1 (5 bases). This CDR3 contains 14 residues. Trimming pared 2 bases from V and 5 bases from J, leaving 12 bases between. The germline gives CDR1 MNHEY, CDR2 SMNVEV (reference sequence). This chain's CDR3 is CASSLLGVGTEAFF. The CDR3 nucleotides read TGTGCCAGCAGTTTACTGGGGGTTGGGACTGAAGCTTTCTTT.

The genes are TRBV6-1 and TRBJ1-2; D uncertain. Germline-derived CDR1 and CDR2 are MNHNS and SASEGT. The V gene lost 6 bases and the J gene lost 1 base, with 15 bases spanning the gap. The CDR3 spans 15 residues. The CDR3 region is CASSLTGRLNYGYTF. In nucleotides, the CDR3 is TGTGCCAGCAGCCTAACGGGTCGGCTTAACTATGGCTACACCTTC.

This clonotype has a count of ten or more. The chain couples TRBV14 to TRBJ2-7; D not resolved. V lost 1 base, J lost 2 bases, and 9 bases lay in between. Germline lookup yields CDR1 SGHDN and CDR2 FVKESK. CDR3 length equals 14 residues. CDR3 nucleotide sequence: TGTGCCAGCAGCCAAGGGTCGAACGCCTACGAGCAGTACTTC. It yields the protein CASSQGSNAYEQYF.

This clonotype occurred a few times. The chain joins TRBV7-9 to TRBJ2-3; 7 bases are a match to TRBD1. Germline assignment: CDR1 SEHNR and CDR2 FQNEAQ (reference sequence). V shed 8 bases and J 0 bases; nucleotides not matched to a gene: 2. This CDR3 contains 13 residues. The chain's CDR3 is CASGTASTDTQYF. DNA for the CDR3: TGTGCCAGCGGGACAGCAAGCACAGATACGCAGTATTTT.

The table lists this clonotype with many counts. The chain couples TRBV4-2 to TRBJ1-1; maybe TRBD1 (5 bases). V was pared by 3 bases and J by 1 base, with 9 bases between. The germline gives CDR1 LGHNA, CDR2 YNFKEQ. This CDR3 contains 14 residues. The CDR3 loop reads CASSQGLSNTEAFF. CDR3 coding DNA: TGTGCCAGCAGCCAGGGACTTTCGAACACTGAAGCTTTCTTT.

Of note for this clonotype: A read error may account for a junction end that differs from germline. The chain is built from TRBV7-7 and TRBJ2-3; 9 nucleotides line up with TRBD2. Germline-derived CDR1 and CDR2 are SSHAT and FNYEAQ (reference sequence). This CDR3 comprises 14 residues. CDR3 in amino acids: CASSPGLAGDTQYF. The CDR3 nucleotides are TGTGCTAGCAGCCCGGGACTAGCAGGAGATACGCAGTATTTT.

The chain carries TRBV28 and TRBJ2-7; tentatively, D is TRBD1 (6 bases). CDR1 is MDHEN, CDR2 SYDVKM, per germline. The CDR3 spans 15 residues. V lost 4 bases, J lost 6 bases, and 19 bases lay in between. CDR3 sequence: CASSSPPLRGPEQYF. CDR3 bases: TGTGCCAGCAGTTCGCCGCCCCTCAGGGGCCCCGAGCAGTACTTC. Variable domain in full (rest from reference TRBV28 and TRBJ2-7): DVKVTQSSRYLVKRTGEKVFLECVQDMDHENMFWYRQDPGLGLRLIYFSYDVKMKEKGDIPEGYSVSREKKERFSLILESASTNQTSMYLCASSSPPLRGPEQYFGPGTRLTVT.

In this sample, this clonotype turned up a few times. The chain couples TRBV29-1 to TRBJ2-1; 10 bases line up with TRBD2. V gave up 7 bases and J gave up 5 bases; unmatched junction bases: 5. There are 13 residues in the CDR3. Germline CDR1 SQVTM, CDR2 ANQGSEA. CDR3 DNA sequence: TGCAGCGCTTTAGGACTAGCGGACAATGAGCAGTTCTTC. As protein: CSALGLADNEQFF.

In its sample, this clonotype was seen many times. In nucleotides, the CDR3 is TGTGCCAGCAGTTTAGAATCCGCAGGGTCGCCTGAAGCTTTCTTT. It specifies CASSLESAGSPEAFF. The J gene is TRBJ1-1, the V gene TRBV12-3 or TRBV12-4, with D maybe TRBD1 (5 bases). V dropped 1 base and J dropped 6 bases, with 15 bases sitting between them. CDR3 size: 15 residues.

There are a few counts of this clonotype. The rearrangement uses TRBV6-5 and TRBJ2-7; 11 bases match TRBD1. From germline, CDR1 is MNHEY and CDR2 SVGAGI. This CDR3 comprises 15 residues. Germline trimming cut 6 bases from V and 3 bases from J; bases unmatched to any gene: 7. CDR3 DNA: TGTGCCAGCAGGCAACTCGGGACAGGGGGCTACGAGCAGTACTTC. This sequence encodes CASRQLGTGGYEQYF.

V usage is TRBV27 and J usage is TRBJ1-6; perhaps TRBD1 as D (5 bases). Germline assignment: CDR1 MNHEY and CDR2 SMNVEV (reference sequence). The CDR3 contains 14 residues. V was pared by 5 bases and J by 7 bases, with 12 bases between. CDR3 in DNA: TGTGCCAGCAGTCCGGGGGGGAAGAATTCACCCCTCCACTTT. Translated, it gives CASSPGGKNSPLHF.

This clonotype is termed medium-sized. J is TRBJ2-2 and V is TRBV24-1; no reliable D call. CDR1 and CDR2 (germline): KGHDR, SFDVKD. The CDR3 is made up of 12 amino acids. The germline V and J ends were trimmed by 9 bases and 2 bases, with 6 bases remaining between them. In DNA form, the CDR3 reads TGTGCCACCGGTCTTAACACCGGGGAGCTGTTTTTT. Its protein is CATGLNTGELFF.

This clonotype was observed a handful of times. This chain joins TRBV7-9 and TRBJ2-7; D is possibly TRBD2 (6 bases). V gave up 3 bases and J gave up 7 bases, with 19 bases separating them. This CDR3 has 15 amino acids. From germline, CDR1 is SEHNR and CDR2 FQNEAQ (reference sequence). The CDR3 loop is CASSFSEGRTEEQYF. The CDR3 coding sequence is TGTGCCAGCAGCTTTTCGGAGGGACGTACGGAAGAGCAGTACTTC.

In this sample, this clonotype turned up a few times. V usage is TRBV6-5 and J usage is TRBJ2-1; the D call may be TRBD1 or TRBD2 (5 bases each). Trimming took off 5 bases at V and 4 bases at J, with 15 bases between the two ends. Germline CDR1 and CDR2: MNHEY and SVGAGI. The CDR3 sequence is 15 residues long. CDR3 sequence reads: CASSPGASQYNEQFF. CDR3 DNA: TGTGCCAGCAGTCCCGGGGCTAGCCAATACAATGAGCAGTTCTTC.